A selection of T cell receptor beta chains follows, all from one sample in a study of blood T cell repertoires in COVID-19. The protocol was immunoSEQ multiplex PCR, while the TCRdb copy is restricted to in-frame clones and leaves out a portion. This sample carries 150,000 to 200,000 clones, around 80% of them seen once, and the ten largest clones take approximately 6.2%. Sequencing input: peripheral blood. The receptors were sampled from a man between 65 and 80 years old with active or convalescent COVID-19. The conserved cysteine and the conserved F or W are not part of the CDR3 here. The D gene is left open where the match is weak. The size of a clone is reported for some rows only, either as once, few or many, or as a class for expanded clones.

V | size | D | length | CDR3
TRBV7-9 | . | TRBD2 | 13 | ASSPPGLAGDTQY
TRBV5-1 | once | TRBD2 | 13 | ASSPTSGVYNEQF
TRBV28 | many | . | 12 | ASGMTGTNEKLF
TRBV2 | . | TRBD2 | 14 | ASSGDLLAGTDTQY
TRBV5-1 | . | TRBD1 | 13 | ASSFSAVQGHEQY
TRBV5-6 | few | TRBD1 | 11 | ASSRTGPYEQY
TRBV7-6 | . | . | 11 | ASRVGGETEAF
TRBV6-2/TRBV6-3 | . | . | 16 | ASSHSPSFHRDGGELF
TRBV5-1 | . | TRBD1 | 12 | ASRTGVGQETQY
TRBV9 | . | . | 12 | ASSASPHTDTQY
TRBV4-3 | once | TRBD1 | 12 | ASSQNRGPYGYT
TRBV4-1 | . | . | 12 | ASSRGQSPSEQY
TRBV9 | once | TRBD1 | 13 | ASSLGTGVAEKLF
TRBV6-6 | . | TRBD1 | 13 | ASSRDRPQPYGYT
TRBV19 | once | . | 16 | ASSRGPGSPLRPIAQH
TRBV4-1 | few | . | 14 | ASSQDPGVVRDTQY
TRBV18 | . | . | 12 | ASSPPTTVYEQY
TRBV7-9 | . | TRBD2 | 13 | ASSLLAGDGDTQY
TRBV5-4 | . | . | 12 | ASSLIERNTEAF
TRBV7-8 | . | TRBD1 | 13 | ASSPRTGRDEKLF
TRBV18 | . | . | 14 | ASSPSPATSYNEQF
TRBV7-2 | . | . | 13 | ASSLVYGTNEKLF
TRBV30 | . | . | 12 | AWNFGLGTETQY
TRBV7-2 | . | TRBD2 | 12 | ASSSGTRWNEQF
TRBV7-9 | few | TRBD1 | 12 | ASSEGQGLVGQY
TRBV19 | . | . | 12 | ASSLVGSSYEQY